The rows below give T cell receptor beta chains drawn from one sample of a study of shared clonotypes between healthy human individuals. Produced via immunoSEQ multiplex PCR; TCRdb's table is partial and in-frame only. The profile covers approximately 2.3 million clones, with 85% to 95% appearing a single time and roughly 0.36% taken by the ten largest. The source material was naive CD4+ T cells from PBMCs. Every receptor here comes from a man between 18 and 35 years old in good health. Some clones in this sample may be carry-over from other donors' samples. Each CDR3 is given with its conserved first and last residue. D genes are given only for firm matches.

d_call	v_call	j_call	cdr3_length	cdr3_aa
NA	TRBV5-3	TRBJ2-2	15	CARSLLDRNTGELFF
NA	TRBV5-1	TRBJ2-1	15	CASNPRETPVDEQFF
TRBD2	TRBV6-6	TRBJ2-3	16	CASSTHEAGGTDTQYF
TRBD1	TRBV28	TRBJ1-4	15	CASSPPQGTNEKLFF
TRBD1	TRBV28	TRBJ2-7	14	CASRGGTGGYEQYF
TRBD2	TRBV2	TRBJ2-5	15	CASSEGLAGMQTQYF
TRBD1	TRBV19	TRBJ1-5	15	CASSPWDRGNQPQHF
NA	TRBV4-1	TRBJ1-4	13	CASSHIHGEKLFF
TRBD2	TRBV4-3	TRBJ2-5	16	CASSQEGASGKETQYF
TRBD1	TRBV27	TRBJ2-3	13	CASSKDRVATQYF
NA	TRBV6-6	TRBJ2-7	13	CASRAAPSYEQYF
TRBD2	TRBV9	TRBJ2-7	16	CASSWDLAGGRGEQYF
NA	TRBV5-1	TRBJ2-6	20	CASSPLFAGAPNSGANVLTF
NA	TRBV4-1	TRBJ2-1	19	CASRGLPIGTQSSYNEQFF
NA	TRBV9	TRBJ2-1	11	CASRRDEKQFF
TRBD2	TRBV27	TRBJ2-1	17	CASRGLAGGSSYNEQFF
TRBD1	TRBV11-2	TRBJ2-1	15	CASSLDGGDRLEQFF
NA	TRBV7-2	TRBJ2-3	13	CASSQRGADTQYF
NA	TRBV7-3	TRBJ2-2	12	CASSRNTGELFF
NA	TRBV4-1	TRBJ2-3	14	CASSRATTTDTQYF
TRBD2	TRBV27	TRBJ2-7	15	CASSFESGTSYEQYF
NA	TRBV30	TRBJ1-5	14	CAWSGQVLNQPQHF
NA	TRBV7-8	TRBJ1-3	13	CASSLVMGRTIYF
NA	TRBV30	TRBJ1-6	14	CAWSTDGGDSPLHF
NA	TRBV7-8	TRBJ2-7	17	CASSSGGGGHLAYEQYF
TRBD1	TRBV7-6	TRBJ2-2	18	CASSLLDRGRRLAGELFF
NA	TRBV6-5	TRBJ2-3	13	CASIPAGTDTQYF
TRBD2	TRBV7-9	TRBJ2-7	17	CASSHRDGLAGVDEQYF
NA	TRBV6-5	TRBJ1-1	12	CASSPFGTEAFF
NA	TRBV11-1	TRBJ2-7	14	CASSTRTFSYEQYF
TRBD1	TRBV6-1	TRBJ2-7	14	CASSVGQGRYEQYF
NA	TRBV5-4	TRBJ2-4	14	CASSEDLAKNIQYF
TRBD2	TRBV7-2	TRBJ2-7	15	CASSPLGTRIYEQYF
TRBD1	TRBV6-5	TRBJ1-1	12	CASRRTGFEAFF
NA	TRBV5-1	TRBJ1-1	16	CASSLVPRDMNTEAFF
NA	TRBV28	TRBJ1-1	15	CASHGLHGQNTEAFF
NA	TRBV27	TRBJ1-5	13	CASSFRGIQPQHF
NA	TRBV5-6	TRBJ2-3	17	CASSLYLLAGSTDTQYF
TRBD1	TRBV5-1	TRBJ2-7	17	CASSLWLTGQGRYEQYF
TRBD2	TRBV5-8	TRBJ2-3	15	CASSLAGRSTDTQYF
TRBD2	TRBV10-2	TRBJ2-2	16	CASSEAGTSHTGELFF
NA	TRBV20-1	TRBJ2-4	11	CSAGDSGTQYF
NA	TRBV5-1	TRBJ2-1	17	CASSLHGGPNSYNEQFF
NA	TRBV5-1	TRBJ1-3	16	CASSFGPLVPGNTIYF
TRBD2	TRBV5-4	TRBJ2-7	16	CASSIRTSGSLDEQYF
NA	TRBV7-2	TRBJ2-7	16	CASSHAVRTGGHEQYF
TRBD1	TRBV27	TRBJ1-1	16	CASSYDRDLSNTEAFF
NA	TRBV7-9	TRBJ1-3	16	CASSLTRWDSGNTIYF
TRBD2	TRBV9	TRBJ2-1	19	CASSEGLAGGPSTYNEQFF
NA	TRBV7-6	TRBJ2-5	13	CASSLAWGETQYF
TRBD2	TRBV7-9	TRBJ2-1	14	CASSSLAAHNEQFF
TRBD1	TRBV6-5	TRBJ1-1	14	CASRSGTGGTEAFF
TRBD2	TRBV18	TRBJ2-7	16	CASSPGGLAGIYEQYF